The clone carrying this TCR beta chain was observed a single time. Its specificity is unknown. TCRdb keeps only in-frame clones here, not all; method: immunoSEQ multiplex PCR. The table has some 74,000 clones, about 85% seen once. The data belong to a study of OX40 agonist ivuxolimab in advanced cancers. Study at large: At roughly 83% male, the cohort had a mean age of around 56 years, ranging from about 23 to 80.

V lost 8 bases and J 3 bases, leaving 17 bases between the germline ends. This CDR3 comprises 14 residues. Germline lookup yields CDR1 MNHNS and CDR2 SASEGT. Notes on the study in general: At doses 0.1 to 3.0 mg/kg, CD4+ and CD8+ clones expanded. In general, CD8+ T cells held more expanded clones than CD4+ did, on average.

This TCR came from an adult with an advanced solid tumor such as melanoma, head and neck, liver or kidney cancer. Sample: CD4+ or CD8+ T cells sorted from blood, taken in a trial of the OX40 agonist ivuxolimab. This chain joins TRBV6-1 and TRBJ2-7, with D perhaps assigned TRBD1 or TRBD2 (6 bases each). This CDR3 is CASEGLGGNYEQYF. For the CDR3, the DNA is TGTGCCAGCGAGGGGCTAGGGGGGAACTACGAGCAGTACTTC.